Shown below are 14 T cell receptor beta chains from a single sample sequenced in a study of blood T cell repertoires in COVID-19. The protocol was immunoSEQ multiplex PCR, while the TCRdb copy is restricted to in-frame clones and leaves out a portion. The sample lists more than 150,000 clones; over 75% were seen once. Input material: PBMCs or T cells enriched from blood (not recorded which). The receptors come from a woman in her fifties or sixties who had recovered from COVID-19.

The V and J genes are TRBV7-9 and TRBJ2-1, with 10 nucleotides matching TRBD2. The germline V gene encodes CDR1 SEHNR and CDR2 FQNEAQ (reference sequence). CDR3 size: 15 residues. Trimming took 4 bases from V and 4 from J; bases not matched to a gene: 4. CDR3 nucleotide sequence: TGTGCCAGCAGCTCCCCTAGCGGGAGATACAATGAGCAGTTCTTC. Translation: CASSSPSGRYNEQFF.

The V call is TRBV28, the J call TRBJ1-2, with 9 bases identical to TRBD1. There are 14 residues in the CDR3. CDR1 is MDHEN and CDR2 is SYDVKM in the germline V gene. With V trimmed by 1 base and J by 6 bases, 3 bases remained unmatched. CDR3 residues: CASSLYGTGNGYTF. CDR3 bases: TGTGCCAGCAGTTTATACGGGACAGGGAATGGCTACACCTTC.

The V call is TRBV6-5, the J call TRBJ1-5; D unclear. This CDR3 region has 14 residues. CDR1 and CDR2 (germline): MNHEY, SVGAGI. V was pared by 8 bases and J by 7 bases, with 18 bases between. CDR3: CASRVAEYRQPQHF. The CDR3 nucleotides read TGTGCCAGCCGCGTAGCGGAGTATCGACAGCCCCAGCATTTT.

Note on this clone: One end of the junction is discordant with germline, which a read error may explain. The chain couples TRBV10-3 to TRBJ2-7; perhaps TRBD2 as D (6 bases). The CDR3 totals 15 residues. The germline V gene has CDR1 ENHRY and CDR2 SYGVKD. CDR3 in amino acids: CAISEGLSGSYGQYF. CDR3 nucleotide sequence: TGTGCCATCAGTGAGGGTCTTAGCGGCTCCTACGGGCAGTACTTC.

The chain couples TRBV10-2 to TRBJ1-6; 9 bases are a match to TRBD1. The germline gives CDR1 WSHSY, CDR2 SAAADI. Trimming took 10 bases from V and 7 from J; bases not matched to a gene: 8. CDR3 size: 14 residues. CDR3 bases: TGCGCCACTCACCGGGACAGGGACAATTCACCCCTCCACTTT. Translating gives CATHRDRDNSPLHF.

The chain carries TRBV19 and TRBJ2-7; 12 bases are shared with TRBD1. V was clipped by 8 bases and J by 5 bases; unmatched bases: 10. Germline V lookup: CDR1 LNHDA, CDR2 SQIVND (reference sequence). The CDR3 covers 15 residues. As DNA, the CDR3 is TGTGCCAGTGCCACGACCGGGACAGGGGGCCACGAGCAGTACTTC. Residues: CASATTGTGGHEQYF.

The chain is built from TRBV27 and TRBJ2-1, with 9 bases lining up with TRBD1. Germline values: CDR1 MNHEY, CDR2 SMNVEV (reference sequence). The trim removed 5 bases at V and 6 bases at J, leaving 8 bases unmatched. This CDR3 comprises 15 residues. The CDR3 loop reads CASSPPGQGTNEQFF. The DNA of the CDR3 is TGTGCCAGCAGTCCCCCGGGACAGGGTACCAATGAGCAGTTCTTC.

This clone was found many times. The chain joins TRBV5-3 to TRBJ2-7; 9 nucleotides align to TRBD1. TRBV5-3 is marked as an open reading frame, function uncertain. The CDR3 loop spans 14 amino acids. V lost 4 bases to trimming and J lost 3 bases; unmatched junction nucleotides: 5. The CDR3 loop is CARSIQGAGYEQYF. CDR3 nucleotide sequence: TGTGCCAGAAGCATACAGGGGGCTGGCTACGAGCAGTACTTC.

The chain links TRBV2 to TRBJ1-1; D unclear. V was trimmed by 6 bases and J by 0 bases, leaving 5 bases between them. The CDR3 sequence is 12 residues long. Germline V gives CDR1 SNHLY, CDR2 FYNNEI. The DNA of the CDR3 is TGTGCCAGCAGACAAGTGAACACTGAAGCTTTCTTT. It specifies CASRQVNTEAFF.

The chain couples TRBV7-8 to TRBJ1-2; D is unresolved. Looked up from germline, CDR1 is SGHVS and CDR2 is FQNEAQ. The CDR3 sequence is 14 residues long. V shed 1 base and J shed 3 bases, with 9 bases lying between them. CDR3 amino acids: CASSLVGGDYGYTF. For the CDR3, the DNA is TGTGCCAGCAGCTTAGTAGGCGGCGACTATGGCTACACCTTC.

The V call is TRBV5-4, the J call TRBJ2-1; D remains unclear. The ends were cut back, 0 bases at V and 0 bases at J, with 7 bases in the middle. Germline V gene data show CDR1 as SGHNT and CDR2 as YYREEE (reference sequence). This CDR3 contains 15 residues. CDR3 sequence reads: CASSLADSSYNEQFF. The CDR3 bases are TGTGCCAGCAGCTTGGCTGATAGCTCCTACAATGAGCAGTTCTTC.

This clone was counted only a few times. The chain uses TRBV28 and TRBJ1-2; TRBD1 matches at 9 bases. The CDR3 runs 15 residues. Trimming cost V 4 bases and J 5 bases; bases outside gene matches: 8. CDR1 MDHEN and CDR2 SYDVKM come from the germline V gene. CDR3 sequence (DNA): TGTGCCAGCAGTTACCCCCCGGGACAGGGTTATGGCTACACCTTC. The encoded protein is CASSYPPGQGYGYTF.

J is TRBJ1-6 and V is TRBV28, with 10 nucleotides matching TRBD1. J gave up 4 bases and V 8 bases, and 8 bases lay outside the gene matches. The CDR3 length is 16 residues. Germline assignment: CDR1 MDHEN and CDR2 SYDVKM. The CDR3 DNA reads TGTGCCAGCGAATCGTGGACAGGGGGTTATAATTCACCCCTCCACTTT. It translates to CASESWTGGYNSPLHF.

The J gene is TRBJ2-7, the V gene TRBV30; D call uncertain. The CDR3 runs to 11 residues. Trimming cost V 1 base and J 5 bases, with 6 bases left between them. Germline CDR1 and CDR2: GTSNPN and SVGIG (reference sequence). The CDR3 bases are TGTGCCTGGAGTGGGCGGCACGAGCAGTACTTC. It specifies CAWSGRHEQYF.